This T cell receptor (beta chain) was captured in a study of cytomegalovirus exposure and HLA in healthy donors. Overall study: In a previous analysis, some 110 million unique TCR beta sequences were found from 150 million to 200 million T cells. Broader study findings: For presence/absence analyses, sequencing depth was assumed to be roughly uniform across donors. Later analysis associated a missense DCLRE1C variant with TCR beta V- and J-gene trimming. As a later analysis showed, several of the most significant clusters appeared to be linked to common viral pathogens.

Researchers ran the PCR with 60 Vbeta and 13 Jbeta primers. The table came from immunoSEQ multiplex PCR; TCRdb's copy has only in-frame clones and leaves some out. This sample carries about 110,000 clones, under 70% of them seen once, and the ten largest clones take about 8.6%. Remarks on this clone: Its antigen remains unidentified.

This clonotype was sampled from a man younger than 30 in good health and CMV-seropositive. The sequenced sample consisted of PBMCs.

CDR3 coding DNA: TGTGCCAGCAGCCTACTAGCGGGGGGCCCCTCTGGGGCCAACGTCCTGACTTTC. It specifies CASSLLAGGPSGANVLTF. This chain connects TRBV2 to TRBJ2-6; 12 bases agree with TRBD2. The germline CDR1 and CDR2 sequences are SNHLY and FYNNEI. This CDR3 is 18 amino acids long. Trimming at V came to 6 bases and at J to 0 bases, leaving 6 bases not matched to a gene.